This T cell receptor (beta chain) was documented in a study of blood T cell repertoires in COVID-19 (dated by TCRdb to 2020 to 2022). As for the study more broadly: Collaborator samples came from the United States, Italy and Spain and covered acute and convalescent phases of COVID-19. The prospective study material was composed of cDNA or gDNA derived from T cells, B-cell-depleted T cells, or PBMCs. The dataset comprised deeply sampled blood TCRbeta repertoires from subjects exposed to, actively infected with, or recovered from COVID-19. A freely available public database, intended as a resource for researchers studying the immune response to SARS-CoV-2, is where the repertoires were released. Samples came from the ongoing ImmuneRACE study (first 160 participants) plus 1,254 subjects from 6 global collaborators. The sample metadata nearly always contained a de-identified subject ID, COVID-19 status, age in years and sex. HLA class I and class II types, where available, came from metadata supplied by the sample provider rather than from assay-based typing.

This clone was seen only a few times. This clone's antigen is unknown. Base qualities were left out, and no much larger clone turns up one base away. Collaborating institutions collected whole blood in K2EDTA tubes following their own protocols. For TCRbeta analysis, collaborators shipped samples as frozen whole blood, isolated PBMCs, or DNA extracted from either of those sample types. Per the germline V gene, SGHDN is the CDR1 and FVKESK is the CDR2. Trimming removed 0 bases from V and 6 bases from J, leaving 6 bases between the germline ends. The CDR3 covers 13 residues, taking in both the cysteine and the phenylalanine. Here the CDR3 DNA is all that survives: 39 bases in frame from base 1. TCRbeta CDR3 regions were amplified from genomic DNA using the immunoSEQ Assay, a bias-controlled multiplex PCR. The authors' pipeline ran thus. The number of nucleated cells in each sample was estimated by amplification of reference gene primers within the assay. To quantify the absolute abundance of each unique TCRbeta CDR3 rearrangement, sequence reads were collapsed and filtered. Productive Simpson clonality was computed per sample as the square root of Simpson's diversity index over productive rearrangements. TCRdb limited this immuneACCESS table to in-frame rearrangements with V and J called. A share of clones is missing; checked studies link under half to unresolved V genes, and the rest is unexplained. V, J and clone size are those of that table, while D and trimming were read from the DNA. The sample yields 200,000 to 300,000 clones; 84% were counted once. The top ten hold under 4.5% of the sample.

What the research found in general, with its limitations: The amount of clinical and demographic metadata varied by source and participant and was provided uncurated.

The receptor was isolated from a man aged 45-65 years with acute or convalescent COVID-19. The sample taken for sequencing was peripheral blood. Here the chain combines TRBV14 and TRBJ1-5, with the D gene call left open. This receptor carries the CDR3 CASSQELGQPQHF. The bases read TGTGCCAGCAGCCAAGAACTCGGTCAGCCCCAGCATTTT.